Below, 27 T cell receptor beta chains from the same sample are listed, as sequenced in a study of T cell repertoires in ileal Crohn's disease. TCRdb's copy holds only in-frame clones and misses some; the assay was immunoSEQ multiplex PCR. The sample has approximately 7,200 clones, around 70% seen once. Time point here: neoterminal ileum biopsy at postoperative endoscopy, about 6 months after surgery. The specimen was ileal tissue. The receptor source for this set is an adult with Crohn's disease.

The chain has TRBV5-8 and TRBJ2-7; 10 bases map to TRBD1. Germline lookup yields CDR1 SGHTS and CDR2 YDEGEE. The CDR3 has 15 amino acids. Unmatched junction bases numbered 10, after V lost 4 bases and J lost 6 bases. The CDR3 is CASSPGTGAVGEQYF. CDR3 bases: TGTGCCAGCAGCCCCGGGACAGGGGCCGTCGGCGAGCAGTACTTC.

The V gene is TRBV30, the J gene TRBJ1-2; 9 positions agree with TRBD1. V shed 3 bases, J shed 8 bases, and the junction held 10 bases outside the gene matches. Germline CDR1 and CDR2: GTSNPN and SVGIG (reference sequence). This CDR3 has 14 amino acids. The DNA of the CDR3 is TGTGCCTGGAGCCCCGGGACAGGGACGCGGGGCTACACCTTC. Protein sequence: CAWSPGTGTRGYTF.

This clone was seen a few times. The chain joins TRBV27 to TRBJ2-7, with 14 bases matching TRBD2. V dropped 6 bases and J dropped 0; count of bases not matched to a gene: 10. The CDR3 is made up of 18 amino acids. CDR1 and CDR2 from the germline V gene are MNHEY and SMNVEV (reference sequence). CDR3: CASSYGLAGGLGSYEQYF. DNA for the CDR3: TGTGCCAGCAGCTATGGACTAGCGGGAGGACTTGGCTCCTACGAGCAGTACTTC.

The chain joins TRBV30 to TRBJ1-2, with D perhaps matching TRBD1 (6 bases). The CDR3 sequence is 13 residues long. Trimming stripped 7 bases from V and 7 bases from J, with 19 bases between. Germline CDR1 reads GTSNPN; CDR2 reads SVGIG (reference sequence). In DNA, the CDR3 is TGTGCCTCGGCCGGTCAGGGGTTAAGTGGCTACACCTTC. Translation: CASAGQGLSGYTF.

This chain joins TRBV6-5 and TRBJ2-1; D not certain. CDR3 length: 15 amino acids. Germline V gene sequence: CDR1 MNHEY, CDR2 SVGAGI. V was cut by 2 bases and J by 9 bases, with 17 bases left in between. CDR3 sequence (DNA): TGTGCCAGCAGTTACCGTGGGCTCGGCTCTATTGAGCAGTTCTTC. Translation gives CASSYRGLGSIEQFF.

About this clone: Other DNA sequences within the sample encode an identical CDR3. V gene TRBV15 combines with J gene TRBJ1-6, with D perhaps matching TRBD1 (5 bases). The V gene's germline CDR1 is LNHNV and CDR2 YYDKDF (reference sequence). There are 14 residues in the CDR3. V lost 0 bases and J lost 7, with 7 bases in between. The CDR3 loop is CATSREEGNSPLHF. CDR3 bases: TGTGCCACCAGCAGAGAGGAGGGGAATTCACCCCTCCACTTT.

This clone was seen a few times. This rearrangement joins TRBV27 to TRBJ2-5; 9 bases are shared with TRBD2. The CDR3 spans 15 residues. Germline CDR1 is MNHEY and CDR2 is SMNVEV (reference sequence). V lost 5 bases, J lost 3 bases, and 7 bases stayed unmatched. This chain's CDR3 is CASSIIAGAEETQYF. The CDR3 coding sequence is TGTGCCAGCAGTATAATAGCGGGAGCAGAAGAGACCCAGTACTTC.

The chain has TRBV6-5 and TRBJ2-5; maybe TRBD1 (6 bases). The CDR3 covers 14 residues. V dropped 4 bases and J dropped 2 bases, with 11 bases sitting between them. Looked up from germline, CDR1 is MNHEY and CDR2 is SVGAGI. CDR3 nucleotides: TGTGCCAGCAGTTCTTGGGACAATCAAGAGACCCAGTACTTC. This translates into CASSSWDNQETQYF.

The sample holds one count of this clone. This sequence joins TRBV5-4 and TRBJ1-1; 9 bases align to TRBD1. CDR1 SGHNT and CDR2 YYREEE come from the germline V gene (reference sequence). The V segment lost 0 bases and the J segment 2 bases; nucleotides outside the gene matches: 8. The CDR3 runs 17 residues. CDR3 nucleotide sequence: TGTGCCAGCAGCTTGGTGGGGGACAGGGTGGTTAACACTGAAGCTTTCTTT. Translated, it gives CASSLVGDRVVNTEAFF. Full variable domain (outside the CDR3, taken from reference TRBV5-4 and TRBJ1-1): ETGVTQSPTHLIKTRGQQVTLRCSSQSGHNTVSWYQQALGQGPQFIFQYYREEENGRGNFPPRFSGLQFPNYSSELNVNALELDDSALYLCASSLVGDRVVNTEAFFGQGTRLTVV.

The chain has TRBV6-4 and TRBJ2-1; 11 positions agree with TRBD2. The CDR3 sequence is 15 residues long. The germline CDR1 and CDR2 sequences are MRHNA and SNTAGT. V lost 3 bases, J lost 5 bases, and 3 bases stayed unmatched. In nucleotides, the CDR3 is TGTGCCAGCAGTGATAGCGGGAGGGGGCACAATGAGCAGTTCTTC. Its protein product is CASSDSGRGHNEQFF.

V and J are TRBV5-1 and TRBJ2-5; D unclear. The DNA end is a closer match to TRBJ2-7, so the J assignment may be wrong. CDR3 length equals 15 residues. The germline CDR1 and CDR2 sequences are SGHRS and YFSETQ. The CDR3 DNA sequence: TGCGCCAGCAGCTACCTTAGCACTCCTCCCTACGAGCAGTACTTC. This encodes CASSYLSTPPYEQYF.

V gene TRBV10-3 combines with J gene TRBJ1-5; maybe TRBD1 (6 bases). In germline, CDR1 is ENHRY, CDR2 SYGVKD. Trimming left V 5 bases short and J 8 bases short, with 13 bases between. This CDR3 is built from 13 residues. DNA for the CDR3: TGTGCCATCAGTCCGAGGGGGAATGAGCCCCAGCATTTT. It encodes CAISPRGNEPQHF.

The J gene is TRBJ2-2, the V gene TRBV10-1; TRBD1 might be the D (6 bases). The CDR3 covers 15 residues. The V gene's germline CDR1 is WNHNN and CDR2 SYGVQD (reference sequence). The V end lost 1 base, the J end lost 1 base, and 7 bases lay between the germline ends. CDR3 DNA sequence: TGCGCCAGCAGTGAGTACAGGGTGAACACCGGGGAGCTGTTTTTT. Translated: CASSEYRVNTGELFF.

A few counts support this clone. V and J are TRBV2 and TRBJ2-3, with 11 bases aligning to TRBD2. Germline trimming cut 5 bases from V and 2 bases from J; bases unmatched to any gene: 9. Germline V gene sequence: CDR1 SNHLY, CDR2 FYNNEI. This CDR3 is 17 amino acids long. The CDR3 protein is CASSPGTSGPLTDTQYF. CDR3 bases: TGTGCCAGCAGTCCCGGGACTAGCGGCCCACTCACAGATACGCAGTATTTT. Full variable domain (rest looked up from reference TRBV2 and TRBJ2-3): EPEVTQTPSHQVTQMGQEVILRCVPISNHLYFYWYRQILGQKVEFLVSFYNNEISEKSEIFDDQFSVERPDGSNFTLKIRSTKLEDSAMYFCASSPGTSGPLTDTQYFGPGTRLTVL.

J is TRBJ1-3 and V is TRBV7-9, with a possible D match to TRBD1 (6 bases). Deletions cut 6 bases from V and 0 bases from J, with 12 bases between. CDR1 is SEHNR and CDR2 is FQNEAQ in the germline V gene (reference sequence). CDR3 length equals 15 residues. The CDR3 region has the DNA TGTGCCAGCAGGAAAACAGGGAGCTCTGGAAACACCATATATTTT. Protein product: CASRKTGSSGNTIYF.

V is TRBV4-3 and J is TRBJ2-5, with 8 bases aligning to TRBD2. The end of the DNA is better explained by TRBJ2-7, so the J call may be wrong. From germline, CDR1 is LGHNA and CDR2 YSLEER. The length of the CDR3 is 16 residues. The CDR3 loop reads CASSQDSTGGSYEQYF. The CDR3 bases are TGCGCCAGCAGCCAAGATAGTACGGGAGGGAGCTACGAGCAGTACTTC.

CDR3 DNA: TGTGCCAGCAGTGACGGGGGACAGGGTGCGCCGTTCTTC. Its translation: CASSDGGQGAPFF. The chain has TRBV6-4 and TRBJ2-1; 9 nucleotides line up with TRBD1. V was clipped by 2 bases and J by 15 bases; unmatched bases: 8. The CDR3 sequence is 13 residues long. Germline CDR1 reads MRHNA; CDR2 reads SNTAGT.

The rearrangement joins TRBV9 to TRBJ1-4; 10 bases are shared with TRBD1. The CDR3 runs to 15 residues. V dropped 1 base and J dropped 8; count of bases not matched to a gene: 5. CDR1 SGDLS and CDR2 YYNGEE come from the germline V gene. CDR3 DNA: TGTGCCAGCAGCGTATACGGACAGGGGGTCGAAAAACTGTTTTTT. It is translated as CASSVYGQGVEKLFF.

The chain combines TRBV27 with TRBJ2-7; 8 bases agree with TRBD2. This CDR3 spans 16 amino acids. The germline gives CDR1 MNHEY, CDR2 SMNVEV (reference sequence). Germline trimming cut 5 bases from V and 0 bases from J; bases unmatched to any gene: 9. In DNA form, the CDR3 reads TGTGCCAGCAGTCACCGCGCGGGAGGCCGCTCCTACGAGCAGTACTTC. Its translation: CASSHRAGGRSYEQYF.

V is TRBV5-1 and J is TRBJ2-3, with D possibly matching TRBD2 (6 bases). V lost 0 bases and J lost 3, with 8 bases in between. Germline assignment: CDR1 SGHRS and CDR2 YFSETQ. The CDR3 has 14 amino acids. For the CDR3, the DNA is TGCGCCAGCAGCTTGGGGGGAGGAACAGATACGCAGTATTTT. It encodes CASSLGGGTDTQYF.

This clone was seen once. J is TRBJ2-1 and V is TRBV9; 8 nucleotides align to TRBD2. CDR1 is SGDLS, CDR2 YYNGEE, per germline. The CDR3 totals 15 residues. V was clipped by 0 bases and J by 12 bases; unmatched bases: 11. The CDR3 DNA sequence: TGTGCCAGCAGCGTAGAGGCGGGGGGCCAACGGGGGCAGTTCTTC. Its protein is CASSVEAGGQRGQFF.

The CDR3, as DNA: TGCGCCAGCAGCTTGGATCCGGGGAGGAACACTGAAGCTTTCTTT. Translating gives CASSLDPGRNTEAFF. The chain couples TRBV5-1 to TRBJ1-1; D gene uncertain. V lost 0 bases, J lost 1 base, and 10 bases lay in between. The CDR3 spans 15 residues. CDR1 is SGHRS and CDR2 is YFSETQ in the germline V gene.

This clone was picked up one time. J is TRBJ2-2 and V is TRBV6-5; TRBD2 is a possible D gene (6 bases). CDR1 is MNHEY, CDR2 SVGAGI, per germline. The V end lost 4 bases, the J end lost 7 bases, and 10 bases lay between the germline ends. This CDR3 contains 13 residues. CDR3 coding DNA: TGTGCCAGCAGTTTGGGACTCCACGGGGAGCTGTTTTTT. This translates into CASSLGLHGELFF.

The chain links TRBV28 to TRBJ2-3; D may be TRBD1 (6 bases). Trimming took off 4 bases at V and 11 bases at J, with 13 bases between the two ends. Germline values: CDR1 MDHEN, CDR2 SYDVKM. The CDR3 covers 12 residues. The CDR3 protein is CASSSGVDGQYF. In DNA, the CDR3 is TGTGCCAGCAGTTCAGGGGTCGATGGGCAGTATTTT.

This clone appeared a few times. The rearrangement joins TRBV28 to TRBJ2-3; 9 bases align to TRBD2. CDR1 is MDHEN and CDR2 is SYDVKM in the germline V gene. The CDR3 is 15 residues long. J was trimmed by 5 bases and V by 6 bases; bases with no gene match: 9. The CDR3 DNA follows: TGTGCCAGCAGACCTTTAGCGGGGGCCCAAGATACGCAGTATTTT. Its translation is CASRPLAGAQDTQYF.

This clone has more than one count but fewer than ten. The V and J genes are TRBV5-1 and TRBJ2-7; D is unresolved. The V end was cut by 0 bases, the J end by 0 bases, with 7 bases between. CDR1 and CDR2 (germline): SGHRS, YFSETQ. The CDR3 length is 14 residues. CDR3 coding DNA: TGCGCCAGCAGCTTGGGGTCAGTCTCCTACGAGCAGTACTTC. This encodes CASSLGSVSYEQYF.

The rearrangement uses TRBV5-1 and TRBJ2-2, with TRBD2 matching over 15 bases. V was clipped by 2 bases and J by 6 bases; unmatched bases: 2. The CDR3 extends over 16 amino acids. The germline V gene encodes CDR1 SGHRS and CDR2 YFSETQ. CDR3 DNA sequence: TGCGCCAGCAGCTTCGGACTAGCGGGAGGGGCCGGGGAGCTGTTTTTT. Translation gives CASSFGLAGGAGELFF.